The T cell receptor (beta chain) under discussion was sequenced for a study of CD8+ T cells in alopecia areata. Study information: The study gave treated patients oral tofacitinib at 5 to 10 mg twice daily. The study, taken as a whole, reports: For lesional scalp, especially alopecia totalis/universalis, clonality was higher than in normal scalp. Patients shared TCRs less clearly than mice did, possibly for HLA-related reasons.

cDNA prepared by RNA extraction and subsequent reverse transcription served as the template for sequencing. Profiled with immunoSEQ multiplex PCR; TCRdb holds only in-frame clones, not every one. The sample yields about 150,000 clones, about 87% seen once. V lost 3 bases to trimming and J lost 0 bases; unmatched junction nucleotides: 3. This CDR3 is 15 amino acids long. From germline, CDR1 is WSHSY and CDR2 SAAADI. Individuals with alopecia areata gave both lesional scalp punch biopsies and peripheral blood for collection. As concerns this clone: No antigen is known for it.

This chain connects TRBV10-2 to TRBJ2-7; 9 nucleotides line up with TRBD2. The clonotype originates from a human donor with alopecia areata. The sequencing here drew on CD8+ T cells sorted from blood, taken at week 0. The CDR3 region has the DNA TGCGCCAGCAGTGATCTAGCGGGGAACTCCTACGAGCAGTACTTC. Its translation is CASSDLAGNSYEQYF.